The clone carrying this TCR beta chain was seen a handful of times. The sample is drawn from a study of T cells after yellow fever vaccination. CDR3 length: 13 amino acids. CDR1 and CDR2 from the germline V gene are MNHEY and SVGEGT. V was pared by 3 bases and J by 9 bases, with 12 bases between. Template-switching 5'RACE yielded the TCR cDNA; a universal primer site and UMIs were added in the process. A single record per CDR3 protein comes from TCRdb applying MiXCR to the 5' RACE reads. The repertoire has roughly 94,000 distinct CDR3 sequences, approximately 9% of them found once; the top ten carry approximately 16%. The study, taken as a whole, reports: The secondary response was weaker, and its peak arrived faster, on day 5 versus 15. There was a possibility that FACS-sorted repertoires contained abundant clonotypes contaminating from the bulk population.

Source: CD8+ T cells not binding an NS4B(214-222) dextramer, sorted from PBMCs, taken approximately 15 days after the first yellow fever vaccination. The TCR sequence derives from a young man who received the YFV17D yellow fever vaccine. The rearrangement uses TRBV6-2 or TRBV6-3 and TRBJ2-1, with D perhaps given as TRBD1 or TRBD2 (6 bases each). The CDR3 DNA is TGTGCCAGCAGTTATGGGGGGCGGAGTGAGCAGTTCTTC. Residues: CASSYGGRSEQFF.